The 8 T cell receptor beta chains reported below all come from one sample, sequenced in a study of PD-1 blockade in classical Hodgkin lymphoma. Time point in this sample: cycle 4 day 1 (C4D1), after more than five weeks of nivolumab. All trial patients relapsed after autologous stem cell transplantation. TCRdb's table, derived via immunoSEQ multiplex PCR, lists solely in-frame clones and lacks some. Altogether some 19,000 clones are present, 60% to 75% being singletons, with the ten largest covering roughly 19%. Material: peripheral blood mononuclear cells (PBMCs), obtained before the fourth cycle of nivolumab. The receptors were gathered from a human donor with classical Hodgkin lymphoma.

V is TRBV6-1 and J is TRBJ2-3; TRBD1 agrees at 9 bases. Germline assignment: CDR1 MNHNS and CDR2 SASEGT. J was trimmed by 5 bases and V by 9 bases; bases with no gene match: 9. This CDR3 region has 14 residues. CDR3 amino acids: CASNRGQGLDTQYF. Written as DNA, the CDR3 is TGTGCCAGTAACCGGGGACAGGGTTTAGATACGCAGTATTTT.

In this sample, this clone turned up a few times. This chain links TRBV6-9 with TRBJ1-1, with D tentatively TRBD1 (5 bases). The CDR3 totals 15 residues. V was shortened by 2 bases and J by 0 bases, with 10 bases between the two germline ends. Germline V gives CDR1 MNHGY, CDR2 SVAAGI. CDR3 loop: CASSYPPGMNTEAFF. The CDR3 DNA is TGTGCCAGCAGTTATCCTCCAGGGATGAACACTGAAGCTTTCTTT.

The chain is built from TRBV19 and TRBJ1-1; TRBD1 is a possible D gene (5 bases). Trimming stripped 2 bases from V and 6 bases from J, with 16 bases between. There are 15 residues in the CDR3. CDR1 and CDR2 from the germline V gene are LNHDA and SQIVND (reference sequence). The CDR3 loop reads CASSIKSGAPAEAFF. CDR3 sequence (DNA): TGTGCCAGTAGTATAAAGTCCGGGGCCCCAGCTGAAGCTTTCTTT.

CDR3: CAWSVGAGNNEQFF. CDR3 nucleotide sequence: TGTGCCTGGAGTGTAGGAGCGGGGAACAATGAGCAGTTCTTC. The chain recombines TRBV30 with TRBJ2-1; 7 nucleotides agree with TRBD2. In germline, CDR1 is GTSNPN, CDR2 SVGIG (reference sequence). The CDR3 covers 14 residues. J lost 5 bases, V lost 0 bases, and 4 bases had no gene match.

The chain combines TRBV7-8 with TRBJ1-5, with D uncertain. CDR3 length equals 13 residues. Between the trimmed V and J ends, which lost 0 bases and 10 bases, there was a span of 10 bases. Germline CDR1 is SGHVS and CDR2 is FQNEAQ. The CDR3 nucleotides read TGTGCCAGCAGCTTAGCGCCCCTCACTCCCCAGCATTTT. As protein: CASSLAPLTPQHF. Variable domain in full (rest from reference TRBV7-8 and TRBJ1-5): GAGVSQSPRYKVAKRGQDVALRCDPISGHVSLFWYQQALGQGPEFLTYFQNEAQLDKSGLPSDRFFAERPEGSVSTLKIQRTQQEDSAVYLCASSLAPLTPQHFGDGTRLSIL.

This clone was seen just once. The rearrangement links TRBV5-1 to TRBJ2-5; D remains ambiguous. From germline, CDR1 is SGHRS and CDR2 YFSETQ. The CDR3 has 11 residues. V was shortened by 2 bases and J by 5 bases, with 4 bases between the two germline ends. The CDR3 DNA is TGCGCCAGCAGCTTTGGGGAGACCCAGTACTTC. As protein: CASSFGETQYF. Variable domain in full (rest from reference TRBV5-1 and TRBJ2-5): KAGVTQTPRYLIKTRGQQVTLSCSPISGHRSVSWYQQTPGQGLQFLFEYFSETQRNKGNFPGRFSGRQFSNSRSEMNVSTLELGDSALYLCASSFGETQYFGPGTRLLVL.

The V call is TRBV28, the J call TRBJ1-2; possibly TRBD1 for D (5 bases). The germline V and J ends were trimmed by 7 bases and 3 bases, with 12 bases remaining between them. CDR1 and CDR2 (germline): MDHEN, SYDVKM. CDR3 size: 13 residues. CDR3 nucleotide sequence: TGTGCCAGCAAACTGGACACAGACTATGGCTACACCTTC. It encodes CASKLDTDYGYTF.

The chain uses TRBV28 and TRBJ2-1; D uncertain. CDR3 length: 13 amino acids. V lost 6 bases, J lost 7 bases, and 13 bases lay in between. Germline V lookup: CDR1 MDHEN, CDR2 SYDVKM. The CDR3 nucleotides read TGTGCCAGCAGGCCCGCATTTGTTAATGAGCAGTTCTTC. It is translated as CASRPAFVNEQFF.